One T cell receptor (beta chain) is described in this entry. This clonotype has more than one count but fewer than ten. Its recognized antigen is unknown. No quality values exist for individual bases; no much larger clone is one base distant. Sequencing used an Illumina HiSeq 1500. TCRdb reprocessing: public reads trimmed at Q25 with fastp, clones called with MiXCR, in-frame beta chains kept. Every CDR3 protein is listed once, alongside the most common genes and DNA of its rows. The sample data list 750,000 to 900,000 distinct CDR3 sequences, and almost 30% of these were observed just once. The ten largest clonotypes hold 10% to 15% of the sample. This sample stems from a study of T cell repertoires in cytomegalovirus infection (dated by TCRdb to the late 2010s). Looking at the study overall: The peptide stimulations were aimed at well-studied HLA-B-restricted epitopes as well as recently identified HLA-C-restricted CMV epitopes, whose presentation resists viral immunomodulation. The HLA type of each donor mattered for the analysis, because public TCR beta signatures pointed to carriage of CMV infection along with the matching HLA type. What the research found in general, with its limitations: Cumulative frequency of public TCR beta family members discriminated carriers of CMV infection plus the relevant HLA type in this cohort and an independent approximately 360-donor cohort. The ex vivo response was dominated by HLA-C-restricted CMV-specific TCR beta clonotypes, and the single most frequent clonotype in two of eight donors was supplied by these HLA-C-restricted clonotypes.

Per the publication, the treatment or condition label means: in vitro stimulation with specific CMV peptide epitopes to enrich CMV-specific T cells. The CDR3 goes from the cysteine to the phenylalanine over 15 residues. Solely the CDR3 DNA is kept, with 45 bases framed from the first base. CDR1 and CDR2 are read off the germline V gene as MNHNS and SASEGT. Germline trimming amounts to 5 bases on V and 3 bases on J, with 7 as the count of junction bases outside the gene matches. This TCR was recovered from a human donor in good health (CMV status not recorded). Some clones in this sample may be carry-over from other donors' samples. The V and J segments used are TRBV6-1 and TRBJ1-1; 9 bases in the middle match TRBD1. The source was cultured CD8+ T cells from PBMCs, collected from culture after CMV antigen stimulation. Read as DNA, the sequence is TGTGCCAGCAGTACCCGGACAGGGGAAGACACTGAAGCTTTCTTT. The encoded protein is CASSTRTGEDTEAFF.